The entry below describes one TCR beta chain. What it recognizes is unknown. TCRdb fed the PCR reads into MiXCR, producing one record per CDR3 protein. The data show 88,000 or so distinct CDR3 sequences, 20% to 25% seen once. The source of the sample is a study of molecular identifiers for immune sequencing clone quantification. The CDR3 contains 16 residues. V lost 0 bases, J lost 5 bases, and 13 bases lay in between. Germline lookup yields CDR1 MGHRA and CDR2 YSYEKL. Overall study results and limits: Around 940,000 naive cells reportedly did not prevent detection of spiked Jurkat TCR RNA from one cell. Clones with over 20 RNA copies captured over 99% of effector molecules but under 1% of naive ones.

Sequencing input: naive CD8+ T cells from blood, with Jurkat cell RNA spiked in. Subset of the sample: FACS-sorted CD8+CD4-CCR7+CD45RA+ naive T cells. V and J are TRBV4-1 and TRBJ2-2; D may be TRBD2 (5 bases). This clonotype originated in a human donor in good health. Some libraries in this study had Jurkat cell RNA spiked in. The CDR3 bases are TGCGCCAGCAGCCAAGACGAGGGTTTTTTGACCGGGGAGCTGTTTTTT. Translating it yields CASSQDEGFLTGELFF.